The 6 T cell receptor beta chains reported below all come from one sample, sequenced in a study of T cell responses to AZD1222 COVID-19 vaccine. Generated by immunoSEQ multiplex PCR, the TCRdb table keeps only in-frame clones and is missing some. The sample carries about 260,000 clones, 85% to 95% recorded once. The sample here was peripheral blood, taken on day 0 of AZD1222 vaccination. These receptors all stem from an adult in good health.

The V and J genes are TRBV19 and TRBJ2-1, with 7 bases lining up with TRBD1. The CDR3 has 16 residues. CDR1 and CDR2 (germline): LNHDA, SQIVND (reference sequence). V lost 5 bases to trimming and J lost 3 bases; unmatched junction nucleotides: 10. CDR3 region: CASSPKGDSLYNEQFF. The CDR3 DNA sequence: TGTGCCAGTAGTCCAAAGGGGGACAGCCTCTACAATGAGCAGTTCTTC.

The chain joins TRBV9 to TRBJ2-7, with TRBD2 matching over 9 bases. The CDR3 covers 16 residues. The junction had 10 bases not matched to a gene; V was cut back by 0 bases and J by 6 bases. Per the germline V gene, CDR1 is SGDLS and CDR2 is YYNGEE. CDR3 nucleotides: TGTGCCAGCAGCGTAGAGGGCGGGAGGGCCGCCTCCGAGCAGTACTTC. Protein: CASSVEGGRAASEQYF.

This sequence joins TRBV3-1 (or the pseudogene TRBV3-2) and TRBJ1-2; possible D gene TRBD1, 5 bases. Germline V gene data show CDR1 as LGHDT and CDR2 as YNNKEL (reference sequence). CDR3 size: 17 residues. The V and J ends lost 4 bases and 4 bases respectively, with 22 bases between them. DNA for the CDR3: TGTGCCAGCAGCCCAATATACGGGAGGGCGCAGGGCTATGGCTACACCTTC. Its protein is CASSPIYGRAQGYGYTF.

This sequence joins TRBV20-1 and TRBJ2-6, with D hard to call. Germline CDR1 and CDR2: DFQATT and SNEGSKA (reference sequence). CDR3 length equals 12 residues. Trimming took off 3 bases at V and 4 bases at J, with 4 bases between the two ends. The CDR3 reads CSASTGANVLTF. The DNA of the CDR3 is TGCAGTGCTAGTACCGGGGCCAACGTCCTGACTTTC.

V and J are TRBV5-1 and TRBJ2-2, with 11 bases fitting TRBD2. The CDR3 contains 17 residues. The trim removed 4 bases at V and 0 bases at J, leaving 5 bases unmatched. Germline CDR1 is SGHRS and CDR2 is YFSETQ. Here the CDR3 reads CASSRTSGSTNTGELFF. CDR3 nucleotides: TGCGCCAGCAGCAGGACTAGCGGGTCTACGAACACCGGGGAGCTGTTTTTT.

The J gene is TRBJ1-1, the V gene TRBV7-2; 10 nucleotides align to TRBD1. Germline V gene lookup returns CDR1 SGHTA and CDR2 FQGNSA. With V trimmed by 3 bases and J by 1 base, 5 bases remained unmatched. The CDR3 runs 16 residues. The CDR3, as DNA: TGTGCCAGCAGCTTGGACAGGGGGGGACAGAACACTGAAGCTTTCTTT. Protein product: CASSLDRGGQNTEAFF.